This entry lists 28 T cell receptor beta chains sequenced from one sample in a study of blood T cell repertoires in COVID-19 (dated by TCRdb to the early 2020s). The protocol used for the library was the immunoSEQ multiplex PCR assay. In TCRdb, the immuneACCESS table is reduced to in-frame sequences with V and J assigned. These tables do not hold every clone; where another copy was compared, an unresolved V gene accounts for under half, and the others remain unexplained. The sample table records about 69,000 clones; roughly 87% of these occur just once. Clones ranked in the top ten supply 2.5% to 3% of the sample. The sequencing sample was made of peripheral blood. The source is a man at least 80 years old with acute or convalescent COVID-19.

The V and J genes are TRBV2 and TRBJ1-2; the match to TRBD1 covers 7 bases. The junction had 5 bases not matched to a gene; V was cut back by 7 bases and J by 6 bases. The germline gives CDR1 SNHLY, CDR2 FYNNEI. The CDR3 is 12 amino acids. In DNA form, the CDR3 reads TGTGCCAGCATAGGCAGGGGGGATGGCTACACCTTC. Translating gives CASIGRGDGYTF.

This clone was found once. J is TRBJ2-5 and V is TRBV19; TRBD2 might be the D (5 bases). Per germline, CDR1 LNHDA and CDR2 SQIVND (reference sequence). This CDR3 comprises 14 residues. The V and J ends lost 4 bases and 7 bases respectively, with 16 bases between them. CDR3 in amino acids: CASSNTPGIRTQYF. For the CDR3, the DNA is TGTGCCAGTAGTAATACACCGGGGATTCGGACCCAGTACTTC.

This clone was recorded a few times. The rearrangement joins TRBV27 to TRBJ1-2; D not resolved. Looked up from germline, CDR1 is MNHEY and CDR2 is SMNVEV (reference sequence). The V and J ends lost 4 bases and 5 bases respectively, with 17 bases between them. This CDR3 comprises 15 residues. CDR3: CASSYKNSPYYGYTF. The CDR3 bases are TGTGCCAGCAGTTATAAGAACTCCCCCTATTATGGCTACACCTTC.

The V call is TRBV5-7, the J call TRBJ2-7; perhaps TRBD2 as D (5 bases). TRBV5-7 is given ORF status, its function remaining uncertain. The CDR3 is 13 amino acids. V gave up 8 bases and J gave up 2 bases, with 14 bases separating them. CDR3 residues: CASRRGMTYEQYF. The CDR3 DNA reads as TGTGCCAGTCGCCGAGGGATGACCTACGAGCAGTACTTC.

The V gene is TRBV25-1, the J gene TRBJ1-6; the D is unclear. The ends were cut back, 6 bases at V and 6 bases at J, with 15 bases in the middle. CDR1 and CDR2 (germline): MGHDK, SYGVNS. CDR3 length equals 15 residues. CDR3 residues: CASRAPGRANSPLHF. CDR3 coding DNA: TGTGCCAGCAGGGCTCCCGGGAGAGCTAATTCACCCCTCCACTTT.

This chain links TRBV5-1 with TRBJ1-2; 9 nucleotides align to TRBD1. Germline CDR1 is SGHRS and CDR2 is YFSETQ. V shed 5 bases and J 1 base; nucleotides not matched to a gene: 6. The CDR3 totals 15 residues. CDR3 in DNA: TGCGCCAGCAGTGACAGGGGGGCGGTTAACTATGGCTACACCTTC. Encoded protein: CASSDRGAVNYGYTF.

This clone has more than one count but fewer than ten. This rearrangement joins TRBV28 to TRBJ1-2; D call uncertain. V dropped 2 bases and J dropped 8 bases, with 15 bases sitting between them. This CDR3 contains 14 residues. CDR1 and CDR2 from the germline V gene are MDHEN and SYDVKM. The CDR3 DNA reads TGTGCCAGCAGTTTAAATCCCAGGCAGAGCGGCTACACCTTC. It specifies CASSLNPRQSGYTF.

The V call is TRBV10-3, the J call TRBJ2-3; a possible D gene is TRBD2 (5 bases). The CDR3 extends over 13 amino acids. Germline-derived CDR1 and CDR2 are ENHRY and SYGVKD. V was clipped by 9 bases and J by 1 base, with 11 bases between them. For the CDR3, the DNA is TGTGCCATTCGAGAGGGTGGCACAGATACGCAGTATTTT. Its protein is CAIREGGTDTQYF.

In DNA form, the CDR3 reads TGTGCCAACGGACAGGGGATAGACGAGCAGTACTTC. Residues: CANGQGIDEQYF. V and J are TRBV10-3 and TRBJ2-7; the match to TRBD1 covers 9 bases. V lost 10 bases and J lost 5; bases outside the gene matches: 6. Per germline, CDR1 ENHRY and CDR2 SYGVKD. This CDR3 spans 12 amino acids.

V is TRBV18 and J is TRBJ2-1; D not resolved. Germline V CDR1 and CDR2: KGHSH, LQKENI. The CDR3 is made up of 13 amino acids. Trimming removed 6 bases at V and 4 bases at J, with 10 bases between. CDR3 sequence (DNA): TGTGCCAGCTCCTCTCTAGAGTACAATGAGCAGTTCTTC. The encoded protein is CASSSLEYNEQFF.

This clone was seen a single time. J is TRBJ1-2 and V is TRBV6-5, with a weak D call TRBD1 (5 bases). Trimming stripped 0 bases from V and 7 bases from J, with 15 bases between. The CDR3 has 15 residues. Germline-derived CDR1 and CDR2 are MNHEY and SVGAGI. CDR3 bases: TGTGCCAGCAGTTACTCTCGAGAAGGGGCTCTTGGCTACACCTTC. Translation gives CASSYSREGALGYTF.

The chain joins TRBV7-6 to TRBJ1-1; TRBD1 aligns across 9 bases. Germline values: CDR1 SGHVS, CDR2 FNYEAQ. After removal of 6 bases from V and 5 bases from J, the junction contained 10 bases not matched to a gene. CDR3 size: 15 residues. CDR3 amino acids: CASRPQPGQGTEAFF. In nucleotides, the CDR3 is TGTGCCAGCAGACCCCAACCGGGACAGGGAACTGAAGCTTTCTTT. Combining the CDR3 with reference TRBV7-6 and TRBJ1-1 gives the whole variable domain GAGVSQSPRYKVTKRGQDVALRCDPISGHVSLYWYRQALGQGPEFLTYFNYEAQQDKSGLPNDRFSAERPEGSISTLTIQRTEQRDSAMYRCASRPQPGQGTEAFFGQGTRLTVV.

The rearrangement links TRBV5-6 to TRBJ1-2, with a possible D match to TRBD1 (5 bases). Germline values: CDR1 SGHDT, CDR2 YYEEEE. V dropped 2 bases and J dropped 8 bases, with 19 bases sitting between them. The CDR3 spans 15 residues. CDR3 nucleotide sequence: TGTGCCAGCAGCTTAAGGTCGGTTGGAGGGGAAGGCTACACCTTC. As protein: CASSLRSVGGEGYTF.

This clone was detected once. The rearrangement joins TRBV15 to TRBJ2-7, with D unresolved. V was pared by 0 bases and J by 3 bases, with 6 bases between. Germline V lookup: CDR1 LNHNV, CDR2 YYDKDF (reference sequence). CDR3 length: 13 amino acids. The CDR3 DNA sequence: TGTGCCACCAGCAGAGATATGTACTACGAGCAGTACTTC. Amino acids: CATSRDMYYEQYF.

The CDR3: CASSVDRVPLQETQYF. CDR3 in DNA: TGTGCCAGCAGCGTGGACAGGGTCCCATTACAAGAGACCCAGTACTTC. The J gene is TRBJ2-5, the V gene TRBV7-8; 8 positions match TRBD1. With 5 bases clipped from V and 2 bases from J, the junction kept 10 bases outside the gene matches. The length of the CDR3 is 16 residues. From germline, CDR1 is SGHVS and CDR2 FQNEAQ.

The V call is TRBV5-1, the J call TRBJ1-2; D is uncertain. V shed 4 bases and J shed 2 bases, with 12 bases lying between them. From germline, CDR1 is SGHRS and CDR2 YFSETQ. The CDR3 is made up of 14 amino acids. CDR3 nucleotide sequence: TGCGCCAGCAGCCCCAGCCCGGGGAACTATGGCTACACCTTC. Translation: CASSPSPGNYGYTF. Complete variable domain (other parts from reference TRBV5-1 and TRBJ1-2): KAGVTQTPRYLIKTRGQQVTLSCSPISGHRSVSWYQQTPGQGLQFLFEYFSETQRNKGNFPGRFSGRQFSNSRSEMNVSTLELGDSALYLCASSPSPGNYGYTFGSGTRLTVV.

This clone was recorded once. The V call is TRBV7-2, the J call TRBJ2-1; 9 bases agree with TRBD2. This CDR3 is built from 18 residues. The junction had 14 bases not matched to a gene; V was cut back by 6 bases and J by 2 bases. Germline-derived CDR1 and CDR2 are SGHTA and FQGNSA. CDR3: CASRYSGRGQNAYNEQFF. DNA of the CDR3: TGTGCCAGCAGATATAGCGGGAGAGGTCAAAACGCCTACAATGAGCAGTTCTTC.

This clone was detected once. The chain is built from TRBV5-1 and TRBJ1-2; no reliable D call. V was trimmed by 0 bases and J by 0 bases, leaving 18 bases between them. Germline values: CDR1 SGHRS, CDR2 YFSETQ. The CDR3 runs to 18 residues. The CDR3 nucleotides read TGCGCCAGCAGCTTGGGGTTTAAGGGAGAGGTAGCTAACTATGGCTACACCTTC. Protein sequence: CASSLGFKGEVANYGYTF.

The genes are TRBV4-3 and TRBJ2-1; D is unresolved. The CDR3 is made up of 13 amino acids. CDR1 and CDR2 (germline): LGHNA, YSLEER. V was trimmed by 0 bases and J by 4 bases, leaving 4 bases between them. CDR3 nucleotide sequence: TGCGCCAGCAGCCAAGATCTGTACAATGAGCAGTTCTTC. Translation: CASSQDLYNEQFF.

This chain connects TRBV29-1 to TRBJ1-4, with TRBD1 as a possible D gene (6 bases). Germline values: CDR1 SQVTM, CDR2 ANQGSEA. Trimming removed 1 base at V and 0 bases at J, with 15 bases between. The CDR3 spans 17 residues. CDR3 loop: CSVEVPSQGPTNEKLFF. In nucleotides, the CDR3 is TGCAGCGTTGAAGTTCCATCACAGGGCCCAACTAATGAAAAACTGTTTTTT. Looking up the rest from reference TRBV29-1 and TRBJ1-4 gives the full variable domain: SAVISQKPSRDICQRGTSLTIQCQVDSQVTMMFWYRQQPGQSLTLIATANQGSEATYESGFVIDKFPISRPNLTFSTLTVSNMSPEDSSIYLCSVEVPSQGPTNEKLFFGSGTQLSVL.

The rearrangement links TRBV4-3 to TRBJ1-1, with TRBD1 matching over 7 bases. Germline trimming cut 5 bases from V and 1 base from J; bases unmatched to any gene: 4. Germline CDR1 and CDR2: LGHNA and YSLEER. The CDR3 length is 14 residues. The CDR3 nucleotides are TGCGCCAGCAGCAAAAGGGGGCGGAACACTGAAGCTTTCTTT. It encodes CASSKRGRNTEAFF.

This chain connects TRBV5-1 to TRBJ2-5; D remains ambiguous. Germline lookup yields CDR1 SGHRS and CDR2 YFSETQ. CDR3 length: 14 amino acids. Trimming stripped 2 bases from V and 5 bases from J, with 13 bases between. Written as DNA, the CDR3 is TGCGCCAGCAGCTTTAGCAGATCGAGGGAGACCCAGTACTTC. This codes for CASSFSRSRETQYF.

The genes are TRBV18 and TRBJ1-1; D uncertain. Germline CDR1 is KGHSH and CDR2 is LQKENI. This CDR3 spans 13 amino acids. V lost 5 bases and J lost 6, with 13 bases in between. CDR3 protein: CASSNDQASEAFF. For the CDR3, the DNA is TGTGCCAGCTCAAATGACCAGGCCTCTGAAGCTTTCTTT.

This chain uses TRBV27 with TRBJ1-6; the match to TRBD1 covers 7 bases. V shed 3 bases and J 6 bases; nucleotides not matched to a gene: 5. This CDR3 has 15 amino acids. CDR1 and CDR2 from the germline V gene are MNHEY and SMNVEV (reference sequence). In DNA, the CDR3 is TGTGCCAGCAGTTTCGACAGGGCCCCTAATTCACCCCTCCACTTT. Protein sequence: CASSFDRAPNSPLHF.

The chain has TRBV5-5 and TRBJ1-1; weak D call: TRBD1 (6 bases). The germline CDR1 and CDR2 sequences are SGHKS and YYEKEE (reference sequence). Trimming shortened V by 4 bases and J by 0 bases, and 22 bases separated the two germline ends. The CDR3 runs 18 residues. The CDR3 sequence: CASSTGLPTGGMNTEAFF. The CDR3 bases are TGTGCCAGCAGCACGGGACTCCCCACGGGGGGCATGAACACTGAAGCTTTCTTT.

This sequence joins TRBV2 and TRBJ1-2; weak D call: TRBD1 (6 bases). The CDR3 consists of 12 residues. V gave up 3 bases and J gave up 5 bases, with 7 bases separating them. Germline loops: CDR1 SNHLY, CDR2 FYNNEI. Here the CDR3 DNA reads TGTGCCAGCAGTGACAGGGGTTATGGCTACACCTTC. Protein: CASSDRGYGYTF.

This clone was observed a handful of times. The V gene is TRBV11-3, the J gene TRBJ2-1; 7 positions match TRBD2. The V and J ends lost 2 bases and 7 bases, in that order; junction bases with no gene match: 11. Germline V gives CDR1 SGHNT, CDR2 YENEEA. The CDR3 has 16 residues. CDR3: CASSLPALRTRNEQFF. The CDR3 DNA reads TGTGCCAGCAGCTTACCCGCTCTCAGGACTAGAAATGAGCAGTTCTTC.

The J gene is TRBJ2-7, the V gene TRBV5-6, with 8 positions matching TRBD1. After removal of 7 bases from V and 3 bases from J, the junction contained 6 bases not matched to a gene. Germline V CDR1 and CDR2: SGHDT, YYEEEE. The CDR3 is made up of 13 amino acids. DNA for the CDR3: TGTGCCAGCCGCCGACAGGGGTTCTACGAGCAGTACTTC. It is translated as CASRRQGFYEQYF.